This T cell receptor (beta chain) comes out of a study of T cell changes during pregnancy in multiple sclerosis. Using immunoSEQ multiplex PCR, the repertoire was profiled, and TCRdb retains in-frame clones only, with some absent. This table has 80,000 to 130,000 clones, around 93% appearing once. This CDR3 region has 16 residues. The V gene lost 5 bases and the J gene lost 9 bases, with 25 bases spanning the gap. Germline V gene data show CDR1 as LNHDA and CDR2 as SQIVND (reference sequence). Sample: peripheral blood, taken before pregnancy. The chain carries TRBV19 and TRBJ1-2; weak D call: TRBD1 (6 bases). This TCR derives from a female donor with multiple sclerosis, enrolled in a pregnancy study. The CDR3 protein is CASSPTSPTGLLRYTF. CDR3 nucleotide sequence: TGTGCCAGTAGTCCTACCTCCCCTACAGGGCTCCTGCGCTACACCTTC.